A single sample is the source of the 17 T cell receptor beta chains below, sequenced in a study of identical twins. TCRdb reprocessed the 5' RACE reads via MiXCR and lists one record per CDR3 protein. The sample contains 230,000 or so distinct CDR3 sequences, approximately 8.6% of which appear only once. The same sample was also used in a study of yellow fever vaccine responses in identical twins.

Sequenced sample: CD8+ T cells sorted from blood. The receptors were gathered from a young woman in good health.

This clonotype appeared a few times. J is TRBJ2-7 and V is TRBV29-1; a possible D gene is TRBD1 (5 bases). V lost 4 bases and J lost 5, with 9 bases in between. CDR1 and CDR2 (germline): SQVTM, ANQGSEA. The CDR3 sequence is 11 residues long. CDR3 DNA: TGCAGCGTTGGCGCAGGGAACGAGCAGTACTTC. Translating it yields CSVGAGNEQYF.

V and J are TRBV4-3 and TRBJ2-7; D is unresolved. The V and J ends lost 2 bases and 3 bases respectively, with 11 bases between them. This CDR3 is built from 14 residues. CDR1 LGHNA and CDR2 YSLEER come from the germline V gene. In DNA, the CDR3 is TGCGCCAGCAGCCAATCACTCATGTACTACGAGCAGTACTTC. Translating gives CASSQSLMYYEQYF.

The chain carries TRBV20-1 and TRBJ2-7; 9 nucleotides agree with TRBD1. This CDR3 spans 15 amino acids. Looked up from germline, CDR1 is DFQATT and CDR2 is SNEGSKA (reference sequence). V was pared by 0 bases and J by 0 bases, with 3 bases of the junction left unmatched. CDR3 in DNA: TGCAGTGCTAGAGATGGGGGACAGGGCTCCTACGAGCAGTACTTC. Protein: CSARDGGQGSYEQYF.

This clonotype was detected only a few times. The chain employs TRBV11-1 and TRBJ2-3; 11 nucleotides align to TRBD2. The ends lost 5 bases at V and 2 bases at J; junction bases unmatched: 12. CDR3 length: 18 residues. The germline gives CDR1 SGHAT, CDR2 FQDESV (reference sequence). CDR3 protein: CASSTTSGSGPLTDTQYF. CDR3 nucleotide sequence: TGTGCCAGCAGCACAACTAGCGGGAGTGGTCCGCTCACAGATACGCAGTATTTT.

Concerning this clonotype: Compared with germline, one end of the junction differs, possibly owing to a read error. The V and J genes are TRBV7-8 and TRBJ2-1, with 9 bases lining up with TRBD1. This CDR3 spans 12 amino acids. Germline V gene data show CDR1 as SGHVS and CDR2 as FQNEAQ. The CDR3 is CASSLERDRVIF. The CDR3 DNA reads TGTGCCAGCAGCTTAGAACGGGACAGGGTGATCTTC.

This clonotype has ten or more counts. The J gene is TRBJ1-2, the V gene TRBV5-1; no clear D gene. From germline, CDR1 is SGHRS and CDR2 YFSETQ. This CDR3 is built from 13 residues. Trimming took 4 bases from V and 6 from J, leaving 13 bases between them. This CDR3 reads CASSESPSDGYTF. CDR3 coding DNA: TGCGCCAGCAGCGAAAGTCCTAGCGATGGCTACACCTTC.

V and J are TRBV28 and TRBJ2-5, with D perhaps matching TRBD1 (6 bases). This CDR3 is 16 amino acids long. Germline CDR1 is MDHEN and CDR2 is SYDVKM. V lost 7 bases to trimming and J lost 6 bases, with 24 bases between them. DNA for the CDR3: TGTGCCAGCATCCCGCGATCTGGTCAGGGGAAGCAGACCCAGTACTTC. As protein: CASIPRSGQGKQTQYF.

This chain joins TRBV12-3 or TRBV12-4 and TRBJ2-7, with 8 bases aligning to TRBD1. Losses at the gene ends were 3 bases for V and 4 bases for J; bases not matched to a gene: 5. The CDR3 covers 14 residues. The CDR3 coding sequence is TGTGCCAGCAGTTTCCAGGGGGCGCGGTACGAGCAGTACTTC. Protein: CASSFQGARYEQYF.

This clonotype was seen a few times. The J gene is TRBJ2-3, the V gene TRBV15; maybe TRBD2 (5 bases). The V end was cut by 4 bases, the J end by 0 bases, with 11 bases between. The CDR3 is made up of 15 amino acids. The germline V gene encodes CDR1 LNHNV and CDR2 YYDKDF (reference sequence). The CDR3 DNA reads TGTGCCACCAGCAAAGGAGGTTATAGCACAGATACGCAGTATTTT. The encoded protein is CATSKGGYSTDTQYF.

This clonotype was counted between two and nine times. The chain couples TRBV7-3 to TRBJ2-5; D gene ambiguous. This CDR3 has 13 residues. Trimming pared 6 bases from V and 1 base from J, leaving 9 bases between. Germline assignment: CDR1 SGHTA and CDR2 FQGTGA. CDR3 DNA sequence: TGTGCCAGCAGAAGCGCTGCCCAAGAGACCCAGTACTTC. Translating gives CASRSAAQETQYF.

This rearrangement joins TRBV4-2 to TRBJ2-4; 11 bases align to TRBD1. The germline V gene has CDR1 LGHNA and CDR2 YNFKEQ. The V gene end was trimmed by 9 bases and the J gene end by 0 bases; junction bases not matched to a gene: 22. The CDR3 sequence is 21 residues long. The CDR3 loop is CARGPGRPGTGGSLAKNIQYF. The CDR3, as DNA: TGTGCCAGGGGCCCCGGGCGACCCGGGACAGGGGGATCCTTAGCCAAAAACATTCAGTACTTC.

V is TRBV27 and J is TRBJ2-7, with TRBD1 matching 9 bases. This CDR3 has 15 amino acids. V was pared by 6 bases and J by 6 bases, with 12 bases of the junction left unmatched. CDR1 and CDR2 from the germline V gene are MNHEY and SMNVEV (reference sequence). The CDR3 DNA sequence: TGTGCCAGCAGACCCGGGACAGGGAGAAGGGGCGAGCAGTACTTC. Translation gives CASRPGTGRRGEQYF.

Only a few counts were recorded for this clonotype. The chain has TRBV15 and TRBJ1-1, with D unclear. This CDR3 comprises 14 residues. Trimming pared 4 bases from V and 4 bases from J, leaving 13 bases between. The germline CDR1 and CDR2 sequences are LNHNV and YYDKDF (reference sequence). The CDR3 DNA reads as TGTGCCACCAGCACACTCCTGGATGGCACTGAAGCTTTCTTT. Amino acids: CATSTLLDGTEAFF.

This chain joins TRBV7-9 and TRBJ2-1, with D tentatively TRBD2 (5 bases). V lost 1 base and J lost 6, with 13 bases in between. The CDR3 has 15 amino acids. Germline V CDR1 and CDR2: SEHNR, FQNEAQ (reference sequence). In nucleotides, the CDR3 is TGTGCCAGCAGCTTAGAACTAGGGCTAGGCAATGAGCAGTTCTTC. As protein: CASSLELGLGNEQFF.

The CDR3 coding sequence is TGCGCCAGCAAGTGGTCTAGCGGGAGCTACGAGCAGTACTTC. Its protein product is CASKWSSGSYEQYF. The chain employs TRBV5-1 and TRBJ2-7, with 10 bases matching TRBD2. Per the germline V gene, CDR1 is SGHRS and CDR2 is YFSETQ. The J segment lost 3 bases and the V segment lost 6 bases, leaving 6 bases of the junction unmatched. CDR3 length: 14 amino acids.

This clonotype was seen more than once but under ten times. The genes are TRBV25-1 and TRBJ1-2; the D gene is possibly TRBD1 (5 bases). V gave up 8 bases and J gave up 4 bases, with 11 bases separating them. The CDR3 totals 12 residues. Germline values: CDR1 MGHDK, CDR2 SYGVNS. This CDR3 is CASQGWGYGYTF. CDR3 coding DNA: TGTGCCAGCCAGGGATGGGGCTATGGCTACACCTTC.

This clonotype was counted only a few times. The chain links TRBV13 to TRBJ2-3; 13 nucleotides line up with TRBD2. The CDR3 consists of 15 residues. Germline assignment: CDR1 PRHDT and CDR2 FYEKMQ (reference sequence). Trimming at V came to 5 bases and at J to 2 bases, leaving 1 base not matched to a gene. The CDR3 DNA reads as TGTGCCAGCAGCGGACTAGCGGGAGACACAGATACGCAGTATTTT. Its protein is CASSGLAGDTDTQYF.